The next 24 T cell receptor beta chains were all read from a single sample in a study of CD8 T cells in Susac syndrome. About 0.45 to 1 ug RNA was reverse transcribed with random hexamers. TCRdb used MiXCR to reprocess the immunoSEQ multiplex PCR reads, holding one entry per CDR3 protein. The sample contains tens of thousands of distinct CDR3 sequences, 85% to 95% of which appear only once. Sequencing used CD8+ T cells from PBMCs. The receptor source for this set is a human donor with Susac syndrome.

This chain links TRBV12-3 or TRBV12-4 with TRBJ2-5, with D hard to call. V was clipped by 1 base and J by 5 bases, with 11 bases between them. CDR3 length equals 14 residues. CDR3 in amino acids: CASSLGSRAETQYF. In DNA, the CDR3 is TGTGCCAGCAGTTTAGGCTCCCGAGCGGAGACCCAGTACTTC.

This chain connects TRBV7-8 to TRBJ2-5; D possibly matches TRBD1 or TRBD2 (5 bases each). There are 15 residues in the CDR3. Germline V CDR1 and CDR2: SGHVS, FQNEAQ. The germline V and J ends were trimmed by 6 bases and 5 bases, with 19 bases remaining between them. The CDR3: CASRQEGSSWETQYF. CDR3 nucleotide sequence: TGTGCCAGCAGACAAGAGGGGTCGTCCTGGGAGACCCAGTACTTC.

J is TRBJ2-7 and V is TRBV25-1; 11 nucleotides match TRBD1. Germline lookup yields CDR1 MGHDK and CDR2 SYGVNS. This CDR3 has 15 residues. With V trimmed by 1 base and J by 8 bases, 7 bases remained unmatched. CDR3 bases: TGTGCCAGCAGTGAATCCGGGGACAGGGGGTATCAGCAGTACTTC. Translated, it gives CASSESGDRGYQQYF.

The V gene is TRBV6-2 or TRBV6-3, the J gene TRBJ2-7, with 8 bases fitting TRBD2. The CDR3 is made up of 16 amino acids. Germline V lookup: CDR1 MNHEY, CDR2 SVGEGT. With 1 base clipped from V and 0 bases from J, the junction kept 5 bases outside the gene matches. The CDR3 nucleotides read TGTGCCAGCAGTTACTATGGCGGGGGGATCTCCTACGAGCAGTACTTC. Protein sequence: CASSYYGGGISYEQYF.

This clonotype appeared a single time. The V gene is TRBV7-2, the J gene TRBJ1-1, with D hard to call. The ends were cut back, 5 bases at V and 7 bases at J, with 20 bases in the middle. The germline gives CDR1 SGHTA, CDR2 FQGNSA. The CDR3 consists of 15 residues. CDR3 loop: CASSPLESIGGEAFF. The DNA of the CDR3 is TGTGCCAGCAGCCCCCTCGAGTCCATAGGAGGTGAAGCTTTCTTT.

This clonotype was recorded once. V gene TRBV29-1 combines with J gene TRBJ2-1; 10 nucleotides agree with TRBD2. The junction had 12 bases not matched to a gene; V was cut back by 7 bases and J by 3 bases. CDR3 length: 16 amino acids. Germline V gene lookup returns CDR1 SQVTM and CDR2 ANQGSEA. The CDR3 DNA reads TGCAGCGCGACAGGGAGCCAGCGGGGGGGCTACAATGAGCAGTTCTTC. Its translation is CSATGSQRGGYNEQFF.

The V gene is TRBV4-3, the J gene TRBJ2-3; 7 bases line up with TRBD2. The CDR3 runs 17 residues. The germline CDR1 and CDR2 sequences are LGHNA and YSLEER. V shed 0 bases, J shed 2 bases, and the junction held 8 bases outside the gene matches. Written as DNA, the CDR3 is TGCGCCAGCAGCCAAGATCGAGGCGGGAGCCTCACAGATACGCAGTATTTT. It codes for CASSQDRGGSLTDTQYF.

The chain has TRBV4-3 and TRBJ1-2, with D unclear. CDR1 and CDR2 (germline): LGHNA, YSLEER. Trimming took 2 bases from V and 8 from J, leaving 24 bases between them. This CDR3 is 17 amino acids long. The chain's CDR3 is CASSQNELYPSLGGYTF. In DNA form, the CDR3 reads TGCGCCAGCAGCCAAAACGAACTATACCCTTCCTTGGGAGGCTACACCTTC.

This chain links TRBV19 with TRBJ2-7; TRBD2 might be the D (6 bases). V was cut by 9 bases and J by 4 bases, with 13 bases left in between. The CDR3 is 12 residues long. In germline, CDR1 is LNHDA, CDR2 SQIVND (reference sequence). For the CDR3, the DNA is TGTGCCAGCGGGAAAAGCGGGTACGAGCAGTACTTC. This sequence encodes CASGKSGYEQYF.

The V gene is TRBV12-3 or TRBV12-4, the J gene TRBJ2-7, with D uncertain. The CDR3 consists of 14 residues. V gave up 0 bases and J gave up 2 bases, with 8 bases separating them. CDR3 amino acids: CASSLAGLTYEQYF. In nucleotides, the CDR3 is TGTGCCAGCAGTTTAGCTGGTCTTACCTACGAGCAGTACTTC.

V gene TRBV19 combines with J gene TRBJ1-1; TRBD1 matches at 8 bases. V gave up 6 bases and J gave up 1 base; unmatched junction bases: 7. Germline V gene lookup returns CDR1 LNHDA and CDR2 SQIVND (reference sequence). The CDR3 is 15 residues long. The CDR3 region has the DNA TGTGCCAGTAGCCGACAGGGGCCGACGAACACTGAAGCTTTCTTT. This codes for CASSRQGPTNTEAFF.

The rearrangement links TRBV30 to TRBJ1-4; D gene uncertain. This CDR3 region has 14 residues. The germline V and J ends were trimmed by 0 bases and 5 bases, with 10 bases remaining between them. Germline V gives CDR1 GTSNPN, CDR2 SVGIG (reference sequence). CDR3 residues: CAWSVGGPNEKLFF. The CDR3 region has the DNA TGTGCCTGGAGTGTAGGCGGACCAAATGAAAAACTGTTTTTT.

The chain links TRBV7-8 to TRBJ1-1; D may be TRBD1 (5 bases). The germline gives CDR1 SGHVS, CDR2 FQNEAQ. V lost 4 bases and J 8 bases, leaving 17 bases between the germline ends. The CDR3 runs to 14 residues. For the CDR3, the DNA is TGTGCCAGCAGCTCAGGGACGGGGTTTGGAGAAGCTTTCTTT. It yields the protein CASSSGTGFGEAFF. The complete variable domain, with remaining parts taken from reference TRBV7-8 and TRBJ1-1, reads GAGVSQSPRYKVAKRGQDVALRCDPISGHVSLFWYQQALGQGPEFLTYFQNEAQLDKSGLPSDRFFAERPEGSVSTLKIQRTQQEDSAVYLCASSSGTGFGEAFFGQGTRLTVV.

V gene TRBV29-1 combines with J gene TRBJ1-1; the D is unclear. The CDR3 is 11 residues long. The germline gives CDR1 SQVTM, CDR2 ANQGSEA. V was trimmed by 6 bases and J by 4 bases, leaving 9 bases between them. Here the CDR3 reads CSVEEGTEAFF. The CDR3 region has the DNA TGCAGCGTCGAGGAGGGCACTGAAGCTTTCTTT. The full variable domain, completed using reference TRBV29-1 and TRBJ1-1, is SAVISQKPSRDICQRGTSLTIQCQVDSQVTMMFWYRQQPGQSLTLIATANQGSEATYESGFVIDKFPISRPNLTFSTLTVSNMSPEDSSIYLCSVEEGTEAFFGQGTRLTVV.

The chain uses TRBV5-6 and TRBJ2-7; 8 bases align to TRBD1. The germline V gene encodes CDR1 SGHDT and CDR2 YYEEEE. This CDR3 region has 13 residues. Trimming took 4 bases from V and 10 from J; bases not matched to a gene: 10. CDR3 nucleotide sequence: TGTGCCAGCAGCCCCGGGACAGGCGGGGATCAGTACTTC. It translates to CASSPGTGGDQYF.

The chain is built from TRBV27 and TRBJ2-3; tentative D call: TRBD2 (6 bases). The CDR3 covers 15 residues. Germline CDR1 MNHEY, CDR2 SMNVEV (reference sequence). The germline V and J ends were trimmed by 5 bases and 2 bases, with 14 bases remaining between them. The CDR3 DNA sequence: TGTGCCAGCAGTCCCGGGAGCGACAACACAGATACGCAGTATTTT. It yields the protein CASSPGSDNTDTQYF.

V and J are TRBV7-8 and TRBJ2-1; 7 positions agree with TRBD2. Germline V gene lookup returns CDR1 SGHVS and CDR2 FQNEAQ. The CDR3 has 13 amino acids. The junction had 7 bases not matched to a gene; V was cut back by 5 bases and J by 9 bases. CDR3 region: CASSLGRLGEQFF. The CDR3 DNA follows: TGTGCCAGCAGCCTCGGGAGGTTGGGTGAGCAGTTCTTC.

This chain links TRBV9 with TRBJ2-2, with a weak D call TRBD2 (5 bases). Germline V gene sequence: CDR1 SGDLS, CDR2 YYNGEE. This CDR3 comprises 13 residues. The germline V and J ends were trimmed by 6 bases and 3 bases, with 9 bases remaining between them. The CDR3 sequence is CASKAGDTGELFF. In DNA form, the CDR3 reads TGTGCCAGCAAGGCCGGGGACACCGGGGAGCTGTTTTTT.

Only one count was recorded for this clonotype. This chain uses TRBV20-1 with TRBJ2-7; a weak D match, TRBD1 (5 bases). Trimming removed 4 bases at V and 0 bases at J, with 16 bases between. The CDR3 spans 15 residues. Looked up from germline, CDR1 is DFQATT and CDR2 is SNEGSKA (reference sequence). DNA of the CDR3: TGCAGTGCTATCCCGACTTACAGGAGCTCCTACGAGCAGTACTTC. Translation: CSAIPTYRSSYEQYF.

The chain carries TRBV11-2 and TRBJ2-3; D is possibly TRBD2 (6 bases). Germline V CDR1 and CDR2: SGHAT, FQNNGV. CDR3 size: 14 residues. Trimming removed 5 bases at V and 1 base at J, with 10 bases between. This CDR3 reads CASSLWRGTDTQYF. CDR3 DNA: TGTGCCAGCAGCCTTTGGAGGGGCACAGATACGCAGTATTTT.

The V gene is TRBV4-2, the J gene TRBJ2-3; TRBD2 matches 7 bases. Germline-derived CDR1 and CDR2 are LGHNA and YNFKEQ. The CDR3 length is 16 residues. With 4 bases clipped from V and 0 bases from J, the junction kept 7 bases outside the gene matches. CDR3 nucleotide sequence: TGTGCCAGCAGCCCCGAGCGGGGTCGTAGCACAGATACGCAGTATTTT. Encoded protein: CASSPERGRSTDTQYF.

The chain uses TRBV9 and TRBJ2-2; TRBD1 or TRBD2 may be the D gene (6 bases each). The germline V and J ends were trimmed by 3 bases and 1 base, with 10 bases remaining between them. Per the germline V gene, CDR1 is SGDLS and CDR2 is YYNGEE. The CDR3 length is 15 residues. The CDR3 region has the DNA TGTGCCAGCAGCGGCGGGACAAGGAACACCGGGGAGCTGTTTTTT. This translates into CASSGGTRNTGELFF.

The chain has TRBV6-1 and TRBJ2-2; maybe TRBD1 (6 bases). CDR1 MNHNS and CDR2 SASEGT come from the germline V gene. V was shortened by 9 bases and J by 8 bases, with 13 bases between the two germline ends. This CDR3 spans 12 amino acids. The CDR3 sequence is CASLRGGGELFF. The CDR3 coding sequence is TGTGCCAGTCTCAGGGGTGGAGGGGAGCTGTTTTTT.

The V call is TRBV19, the J call TRBJ2-1, with D possibly being TRBD2 (5 bases). Trimming left V 3 bases short and J 4 bases short, with 7 bases between. There are 13 residues in the CDR3. Germline V gene lookup returns CDR1 LNHDA and CDR2 SQIVND (reference sequence). The CDR3 here is CASSIGLYNEQFF. The CDR3 DNA reads as TGTGCCAGTAGTATTGGACTTTACAATGAGCAGTTCTTC. Drawing the rest from reference TRBV19 and TRBJ2-1, the complete variable domain is DGGITQSPKYLFRKEGQNVTLSCEQNLNHDAMYWYRQDPGQGLRLIYYSQIVNDFQKGDIAEGYSVSREKKESFPLTVTSAQKNPTAFYLCASSIGLYNEQFFGPGTRLTVL.